Listed here are 4 T cell receptor beta chains from one sample, sequenced in a study of cytomegalovirus exposure and HLA in healthy donors. The primer mix had 60 Vbeta and 13 Jbeta primers. The assay was immunoSEQ multiplex PCR, and TCRdb's table has in-frame clones only and misses some. This table has roughly 180,000 clones, approximately 80% appearing once. Sequenced input: PBMCs. The receptors were gathered from a man aged 25 to 40 in good health and CMV-seropositive.

The rearrangement links TRBV6-1 to TRBJ2-7, with 12 bases identical to TRBD1. Germline-derived CDR1 and CDR2 are MNHNS and SASEGT. With V trimmed by 6 bases and J by 4 bases, 7 bases remained unmatched. CDR3 length equals 15 residues. CDR3 coding DNA: TGTGCCAGCAGCGGGACAGGGGGCGCGGGGTACGAGCAGTACTTC. Protein: CASSGTGGAGYEQYF.

The chain links TRBV5-4 to TRBJ2-7, with 9 nucleotides matching TRBD2. Germline values: CDR1 SGHNT, CDR2 YYREEE (reference sequence). Trimming cost V 2 bases and J 4 bases; bases outside gene matches: 10. The CDR3 is made up of 16 amino acids. CDR3 residues: CASSFLATSGLYEQYF. The CDR3 nucleotides read TGTGCCAGCAGCTTCCTGGCCACTAGCGGGCTGTACGAGCAGTACTTC. Full variable domain (rest looked up from reference TRBV5-4 and TRBJ2-7): ETGVTQSPTHLIKTRGQQVTLRCSSQSGHNTVSWYQQALGQGPQFIFQYYREEENGRGNFPPRFSGLQFPNYSSELNVNALELDDSALYLCASSFLATSGLYEQYFGPGTRLTVT.

V and J are TRBV11-3 and TRBJ1-6; 9 nucleotides agree with TRBD1. CDR1 and CDR2 from the germline V gene are SGHNT and YENEEA. This CDR3 spans 18 amino acids. The V segment lost 5 bases and the J segment 0 bases; nucleotides outside the gene matches: 8. In nucleotides, the CDR3 is TGTGCCAGCAGCCGATCAGGACAGGGGAGCTCCTATAATTCACCCCTCCACTTT. It specifies CASSRSGQGSSYNSPLHF.

The chain uses TRBV11-2 and TRBJ1-2, with TRBD1 as a possible D gene (6 bases). The CDR3 contains 15 residues. Germline assignment: CDR1 SGHAT and CDR2 FQNNGV. The V gene lost 5 bases and the J gene lost 2 bases, with 15 bases spanning the gap. The CDR3 protein is CASSAYRVGNYGYTF. In DNA form, the CDR3 reads TGTGCCAGCAGCGCGTACAGGGTTGGCAACTATGGCTACACCTTC. Using reference TRBV11-2 and TRBJ1-2 for the parts outside the CDR3, the full variable domain is EAGVAQSPRYKIIEKRQSVAFWCNPISGHATLYWYQQILGQGPKLLIQFQNNGVVDDSQLPKDRFSAERLKGVDSTLKIQPAKLEDSAVYLCASSAYRVGNYGYTFGSGTRLTVV.